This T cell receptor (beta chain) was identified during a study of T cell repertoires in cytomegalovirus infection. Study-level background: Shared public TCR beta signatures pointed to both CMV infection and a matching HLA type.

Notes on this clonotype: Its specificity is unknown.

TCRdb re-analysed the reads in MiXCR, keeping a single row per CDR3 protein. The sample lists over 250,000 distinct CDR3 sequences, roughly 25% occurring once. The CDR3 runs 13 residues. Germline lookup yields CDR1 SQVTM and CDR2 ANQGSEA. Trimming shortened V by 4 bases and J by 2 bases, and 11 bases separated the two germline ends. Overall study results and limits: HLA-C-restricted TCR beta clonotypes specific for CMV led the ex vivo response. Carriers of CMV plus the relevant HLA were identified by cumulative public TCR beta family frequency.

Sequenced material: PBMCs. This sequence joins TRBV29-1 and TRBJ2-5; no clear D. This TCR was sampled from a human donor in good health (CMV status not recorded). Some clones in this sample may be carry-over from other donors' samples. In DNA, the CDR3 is TGCAGCGTTGTAAGCAGGAGTCAAGAGACCCAGTACTTC. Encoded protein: CSVVSRSQETQYF.